This is a list of T cell receptor beta chains from one sample in a study of response to subunit inactivated influenza vaccine. TCRdb independently ran MiXCR on the RT-PCR reads; one entry per CDR3 protein. Of about 700,000 distinct CDR3 sequences in the sample, about 15% were seen once. Specimen: PBMCs from blood, collected roughly 15 days before vaccination. The receptors here all came from a man aged 50-60 years who received an inactivated influenza vaccine. CDR3s leave out the opening cysteine and the closing phenylalanine or tryptophan. D genes are given only for firm matches.

v_gene	j_gene	d_gene	CDR3aa
TRBV5-1	TRBJ1-6	-	ASSLTGEHSPLH
TRBV5-1	TRBJ2-1	TRBD2	ASSPIAGGGDEQF
TRBV20-1	TRBJ2-2	-	SVQGTNTGELF
TRBV11-2	TRBJ2-5	-	ASSLDLSQGGDRETQY
TRBV3-1	TRBJ2-3	-	ASSPEGDFTTGTDTQY
TRBV20-1	TRBJ2-1	TRBD2	SATTSGYNEQF
TRBV12-3/TRBV12-4	TRBJ2-3	-	ASSLAGLMGDDTQY
TRBV4-2	TRBJ2-5	-	ASSQDAGHRETQY
TRBV10-2	TRBJ2-7	-	ASSESKIGQRNSYEQY
TRBV4-2	TRBJ2-1	-	ASSQRLGDYNEQF
TRBV20-1	TRBJ2-3	TRBD1	SILRRQGSDTQY
TRBV6-5	TRBJ2-4	TRBD2	ASSYSTSGGASKNIQY
TRBV6-2/TRBV6-3	TRBJ1-1	-	ASRPTGILVTEAF
TRBV3-1	TRBJ2-2	-	ASSQYANTGELF
TRBV5-1	TRBJ2-1	-	ASSLASGNKGDEQF
TRBV7-9	TRBJ1-2	TRBD1	ASSESGTGGDGYT
TRBV20-1	TRBJ1-1	-	SARDGAEAF
TRBV10-3	TRBJ2-4	-	AISEGAKNIQY
TRBV2	TRBJ2-5	-	ASLNFQETQY
TRBV4-2	TRBJ1-5	-	ASSQESGQPQH
TRBV10-3	TRBJ1-2	TRBD1	AIKQGTYGYT
TRBV15	TRBJ1-2	-	ATSRDPQGGGYT
TRBV6-5	TRBJ1-3	TRBD1	ASSYSTGAGNTIY
TRBV9	TRBJ2-7	TRBD2	ASSVSGREVGEQY
TRBV27	TRBJ2-1	TRBD2	ASSFQGLAGDEQF
TRBV9	TRBJ2-2	TRBD2	ASSLASLAGSTGELF
TRBV7-8	TRBJ2-5	-	ASSLQTFVPETQY
TRBV4-3	TRBJ1-2	TRBD1	ASSQNTGGIGYT
TRBV7-9	TRBJ2-1	-	ASSPSRISYNEQF
TRBV29-1	TRBJ2-3	-	SVDGHASTDTQY
TRBV7-2	TRBJ2-1	TRBD1	ASSKDRGRFNEQF